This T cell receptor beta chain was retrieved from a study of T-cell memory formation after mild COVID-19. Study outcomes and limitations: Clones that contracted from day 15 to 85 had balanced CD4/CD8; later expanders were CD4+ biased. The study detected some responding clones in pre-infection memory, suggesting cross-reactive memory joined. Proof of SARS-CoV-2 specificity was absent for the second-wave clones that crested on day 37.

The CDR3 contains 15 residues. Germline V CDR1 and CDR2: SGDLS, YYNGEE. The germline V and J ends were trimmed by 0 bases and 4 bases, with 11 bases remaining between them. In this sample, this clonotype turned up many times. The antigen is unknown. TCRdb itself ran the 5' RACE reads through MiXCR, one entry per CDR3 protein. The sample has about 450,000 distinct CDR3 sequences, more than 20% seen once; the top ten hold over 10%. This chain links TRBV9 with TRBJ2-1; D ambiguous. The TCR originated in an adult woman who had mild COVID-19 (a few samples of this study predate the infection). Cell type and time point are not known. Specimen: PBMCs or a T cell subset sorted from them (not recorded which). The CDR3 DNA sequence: TGTGCCAGCAGCGTAGGGGTGGGCCCTTACAATGAGCAGTTCTTC. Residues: CASSVGVGPYNEQFF.